The next 6 T cell receptor beta chains were all read from a single sample in a study of blood T cell repertoires in COVID-19. The assay was immunoSEQ multiplex PCR, and TCRdb's table has in-frame clones only and misses some. The repertoire holds around 300,000 clones, with around nine tenths as singletons. Sequenced input: peripheral blood. Source of these receptors: a man in his forties or fifties with acute or convalescent COVID-19.

This clone was counted a few times. The chain couples TRBV2 to TRBJ1-1; maybe TRBD1 (6 bases). This CDR3 comprises 13 residues. Germline V CDR1 and CDR2: SNHLY, FYNNEI. Trimming removed 8 bases from V and 0 bases from J, with 10 bases in between. The CDR3: CASLGTLNTEAFF. Written as DNA, the CDR3 is TGTGCCAGCTTGGGGACACTGAACACTGAAGCTTTCTTT. The complete variable domain, with remaining parts taken from reference TRBV2 and TRBJ1-1, reads EPEVTQTPSHQVTQMGQEVILRCVPISNHLYFYWYRQILGQKVEFLVSFYNNEISEKSEIFDDQFSVERPDGSNFTLKIRSTKLEDSAMYFCASLGTLNTEAFFGQGTRLTVV.

The chain is built from TRBV5-5 and TRBJ2-5, with D hard to call. This CDR3 region has 13 residues. The germline V gene has CDR1 SGHKS and CDR2 YYEKEE (reference sequence). The V gene lost 0 bases and the J gene lost 5 bases, with 8 bases spanning the gap. The CDR3 is CASSLDGAETQYF. CDR3 DNA sequence: TGTGCCAGCAGCTTGGACGGTGCGGAGACCCAGTACTTC.

This clone is medium-sized (0.01 to 0.1%). The chain uses TRBV6-5 and TRBJ2-2; D is uncertain. The CDR3 runs 12 residues. CDR1 and CDR2 (germline): MNHEY, SVGAGI. V shed 8 bases and J shed 3 bases, with 7 bases lying between them. The CDR3 DNA follows: TGTGCCAGCGAAGCGCACACCGGGGAGCTGTTTTTT. As protein: CASEAHTGELFF.

The chain recombines TRBV24-1 with TRBJ1-4, with D unclear. Germline CDR1 KGHDR, CDR2 SFDVKD. V lost 11 bases and J lost 4, with 10 bases in between. The CDR3 covers 12 residues. CDR3 nucleotide sequence: TGTGCCAGCCGGACTGGTAATGAAAAACTGTTTTTT. Translated: CASRTGNEKLFF.

The V call is TRBV2, the J call TRBJ2-7, with TRBD1 matching 8 bases. V gave up 0 bases and J gave up 9 bases; unmatched junction bases: 13. CDR1 is SNHLY and CDR2 is FYNNEI in the germline V gene. CDR3 length equals 16 residues. CDR3 coding DNA: TGTGCCAGCAGTGAAGCGCTTCGGGACAGGAGATATGGGCAGTACTTC. Its translation is CASSEALRDRRYGQYF.

The chain joins TRBV18 to TRBJ1-5; 10 bases map to TRBD1. V shed 3 bases, J shed 4 bases, and the junction held 6 bases outside the gene matches. CDR3 length equals 16 residues. Germline V CDR1 and CDR2: KGHSH, LQKENI. Here the CDR3 reads CASSPTGTGENQPQHF. The CDR3 DNA reads as TGTGCCAGCTCACCGACCGGGACAGGGGAAAATCAGCCCCAGCATTTT. Filled out from reference TRBV18 and TRBJ1-5, the complete variable domain reads NAGVMQNPRHLVRRRGQEARLRCSPMKGHSHVYWYRQLPEEGLKFMVYLQKENIIDESGMPKERFSAEFPKEGPSILRIQQVVRGDSAAYFCASSPTGTGENQPQHFGDGTRLSIL.